This paragraph reports one T cell receptor beta chain. What it binds is unknown. The data originate from a study of cytomegalovirus exposure and HLA in healthy donors. Findings of the study overall: As a later analysis revealed, the rate of TCR association differed by HLA locus, with DRB1 most and HLA-C fewest. Confirmation in vitro established that a few CMV-associated chains were specific for CMV antigens. It emerged from a later analysis that several of the most significant clusters appeared to be linked to common viral pathogens.

Germline values: CDR1 LGHNA, CDR2 YSLEER. The J segment lost 4 bases and the V segment lost 2 bases, leaving 7 bases of the junction unmatched. The CDR3 has 17 amino acids. This PCR relied on a set of 60 Vbeta primers and 13 Jbeta primers. Measured with immunoSEQ multiplex PCR; TCRdb has only the in-frame clones, and not every one. The sample data list around 100,000 clones. This clonotype was obtained from a man aged 35 to 55 in good health and CMV-seronegative. The rearrangement links TRBV4-3 to TRBJ2-3, with 12 nucleotides matching TRBD2. Material for sequencing was PBMCs. Here the CDR3 DNA reads TGCGCCAGCAGCCAAAGATCGGGACTAGCGGGCGCAGATACGCAGTATTTT. Translation gives CASSQRSGLAGADTQYF.